Shown below are 20 T cell receptor beta chains from a single sample sequenced in a study of regulatory T cells in long-lasting Graves disease. According to the study, TCR beta libraries were built with iRepertoire HTBI primers and CDR3-region Arm-PCR. A single record per CDR3 protein comes from TCRdb applying MiXCR to the multiplex PCR reads. The data show a few hundred thousand distinct CDR3 sequences, with about 20% seen just once and over 25% held by the top ten. As to time point: persistent/refractory GD, antithyroid drugs over 5 years with positive TRAb. PBMC-extracted RNA yielded the TCR library. The sample here was peripheral blood mononuclear cells (PBMCs), taken when the disease was refractory, from a patient treated with antithyroid drugs. The receptor source for this set is a female donor with Graves disease.

This clonotype was recorded a few times. This chain joins TRBV11-2 and TRBJ2-7, with D tentatively TRBD1 (6 bases). V lost 5 bases, J lost 0 bases, and 23 bases lay in between. The germline gives CDR1 SGHAT, CDR2 FQNNGV. CDR3 size: 18 residues. CDR3 sequence: CASSRSATPGQISYEQYF. For the CDR3, the DNA is TGTGCCAGCAGCCGAAGCGCAACCCCGGGACAAATCTCCTACGAGCAGTACTTC.

This clonotype appeared many times. The chain carries TRBV2 and TRBJ1-2, with TRBD1 as a possible D gene (6 bases). CDR1 SNHLY and CDR2 FYNNEI come from the germline V gene. This CDR3 is built from 13 residues. V was clipped by 6 bases and J by 6 bases, with 14 bases between them. In nucleotides, the CDR3 is TGTGCCAGCAGCGAGTATCAGGGGAATGGCTACACCTTC. Encoded protein: CASSEYQGNGYTF.

This chain connects TRBV12-3 or TRBV12-4 to TRBJ2-2; unclear D gene. The germline V and J ends were trimmed by 3 bases and 2 bases, with 10 bases remaining between them. The CDR3 loop spans 15 amino acids. The CDR3 sequence: CASSFGEANTGELFF. As DNA, the CDR3 is TGTGCCAGCAGTTTTGGAGAAGCAAACACCGGGGAGCTGTTTTTT.

This clonotype was seen repeatedly, ten times or more. The rearrangement joins TRBV12-3 or TRBV12-4 to TRBJ2-7, with D tentatively TRBD1 or TRBD2 (5 bases each). Trimming stripped 4 bases from V and 2 bases from J, with 15 bases between. The CDR3 is 15 residues long. The CDR3 bases are TGTGCCAGCAGTTCCACCGGGACGGAGACCTACGAGCAGTACTTC. Amino acid sequence: CASSSTGTETYEQYF.

The rearrangement uses TRBV28 and TRBJ2-5; D call uncertain. The V and J ends lost 6 bases and 2 bases respectively, with 19 bases between them. The CDR3 is 16 residues long. The V gene's germline CDR1 is MDHEN and CDR2 SYDVKM. The CDR3 DNA follows: TGTGCCAGCAGGCCAAGGCCCTCGTGGGTACAAGAGACCCAGTACTTC. Translating it yields CASRPRPSWVQETQYF.

This clonotype was seen a few times. This chain joins TRBV7-2 and TRBJ2-2; 7 bases fit TRBD1. CDR1 and CDR2 from the germline V gene are SGHTA and FQGNSA. The CDR3 covers 13 residues. Trimming at V came to 5 bases and at J to 5 bases, leaving 2 bases not matched to a gene. The CDR3 reads CASSTGQTGELFF. DNA for the CDR3: TGTGCCAGCAGCACGGGACAGACCGGGGAGCTGTTTTTT. Combining the CDR3 with reference TRBV7-2 and TRBJ2-2 gives the whole variable domain GAGVSQSPSNKVTEKGKDVELRCDPISGHTALYWYRQSLGQGLEFLIYFQGNSAPDKSGLPSDRFSAERTGGSVSTLTIQRTQQEDSAVYLCASSTGQTGELFFGEGSRLTVL.

This clonotype was observed a few times. The rearrangement joins TRBV6-2 or TRBV6-3 to TRBJ2-1; 10 bases are shared with TRBD2. Trimming took 6 bases from V and 8 from J; bases not matched to a gene: 13. The CDR3 has 16 amino acids. Germline CDR1 and CDR2: MNHEY and SVGEGT. CDR3 nucleotide sequence: TGTGCCAGCAGGACCTACGGGAGCGGGAGGGTCGATGAGCAGTTCTTC. It yields the protein CASRTYGSGRVDEQFF.

This clonotype occurred a few times. The chain links TRBV28 to TRBJ2-7; 8 bases map to TRBD2. Trimming cost V 5 bases and J 3 bases; bases outside gene matches: 3. The V gene's germline CDR1 is MDHEN and CDR2 SYDVKM. The CDR3 totals 13 residues. The CDR3 bases are TGTGCCAGCAGTCATGGGACTAGCTACGAGCAGTACTTC. Its translation: CASSHGTSYEQYF.

This clonotype has a handful of counts. The V and J genes are TRBV25-1 and TRBJ1-5; D may be TRBD1 (5 bases). The CDR3 is 14 amino acids. The germline V gene has CDR1 MGHDK and CDR2 SYGVNS. Trimming removed 4 bases at V and 4 bases at J, with 11 bases between. The DNA of the CDR3 is TGTGCCAGCAGTGTGTGGGACCGAAATCAGCCCCAGCATTTT. Translation gives CASSVWDRNQPQHF.

The chain is built from TRBV20-1 and TRBJ1-5, with 8 nucleotides matching TRBD1. V lost 5 bases and J lost 0; bases outside the gene matches: 3. The CDR3 length is 14 residues. Germline V gene lookup returns CDR1 DFQATT and CDR2 SNEGSKA (reference sequence). CDR3 in DNA: TGCAGTGCTCGGACAGGGCTTAGCAATCAGCCCCAGCATTTT. Protein: CSARTGLSNQPQHF.

This clonotype has only a few counts. The V gene is TRBV12-3 or TRBV12-4, the J gene TRBJ1-1, with 8 bases that match TRBD1. The CDR3 has 14 amino acids. Losses at the gene ends were 11 bases for V and 2 bases for J; bases not matched to a gene: 10. The CDR3 sequence: CASGRAGGNTEAFF. CDR3 nucleotide sequence: TGTGCCTCGGGGAGGGCAGGGGGCAACACTGAAGCTTTCTTT.

This clonotype was observed at least ten times. The rearrangement links TRBV5-1 to TRBJ2-7; D gene ambiguous. Trimming took 4 bases from V and 2 from J, leaving 10 bases between them. The CDR3 contains 13 residues. Germline-derived CDR1 and CDR2 are SGHRS and YFSETQ. CDR3 sequence reads: CASSEDVPYEQYF. For the CDR3, the DNA is TGCGCCAGCAGCGAAGACGTACCCTACGAGCAGTACTTC.

Here the CDR3 reads CASKREFLNQPQHF. The CDR3 DNA sequence: TGTGCCAGCAAGAGGGAGTTCCTCAATCAGCCCCAGCATTTT. The J gene is TRBJ1-5, the V gene TRBV2; the D is unclear. This CDR3 has 14 residues. Germline V lookup: CDR1 SNHLY, CDR2 FYNNEI. V dropped 7 bases and J dropped 3 bases, with 13 bases sitting between them.

Only a few counts were recorded for this clonotype. The rearrangement uses TRBV3-1 and TRBJ2-4, with TRBD2 matching 10 bases. The germline gives CDR1 LGHDT, CDR2 YNNKEL (reference sequence). V lost 0 bases, J lost 7 bases, and 9 bases stayed unmatched. The CDR3 loop spans 17 amino acids. CDR3 in DNA: TGTGCCAGCAGCCAAGATCGAGCGGGAGGGCCGGGGAACATTCAGTACTTC. Its translation is CASSQDRAGGPGNIQYF.

There are many counts of this clonotype. One junction end does not reproduce the germline sequence, and a read error may be involved. The chain links TRBV11-2 to TRBJ1-6; D may be TRBD1 (5 bases). Germline V gene data show CDR1 as SGHAT and CDR2 as FQNNGV. The CDR3 extends over 15 amino acids. The CDR3, as DNA: TGTGCCAGCAGTCAAGACAGTGTATATACTTCACCCCTCCACTTT. It translates to CASSQDSVYTSPLHF.

This clonotype showed up many times. The V and J genes are TRBV29-1 and TRBJ1-1; TRBD1 is a possible D gene (5 bases). Per germline, CDR1 SQVTM and CDR2 ANQGSEA. The CDR3 covers 12 residues. V was pared by 6 bases and J by 1 base, with 9 bases between. The CDR3 spells CSVGQTNTEAFF. CDR3 bases: TGCAGCGTCGGACAAACGAACACTGAAGCTTTCTTT.

CDR3 coding DNA: TGCAGCGTTGAAAAACCGGGGGTTAACTATGGCTACACCTTC. This encodes CSVEKPGVNYGYTF. The J gene is TRBJ1-2, the V gene TRBV29-1, with D possibly TRBD1 on 5 matching bases. Germline CDR1 and CDR2: SQVTM and ANQGSEA. There are 14 residues in the CDR3. Trimming pared 2 bases from V and 1 base from J, leaving 11 bases between.

In this sample, this clonotype turned up a few times. The rearrangement links TRBV6-1 to TRBJ1-2, with D possibly TRBD1 on 6 matching bases. Germline-derived CDR1 and CDR2 are MNHNS and SASEGT. Trimming left V 6 bases short and J 4 bases short, with 18 bases between. The CDR3 spans 15 residues. This chain's CDR3 is CASRTLDRQSYGYTF. Here the CDR3 DNA reads TGTGCCAGCAGAACACTTGACAGGCAAAGCTATGGCTACACCTTC.

This clonotype was detected a few times. The gene calls are TRBV7-2 and TRBJ2-5; the match to TRBD2 covers 7 bases. Germline CDR1 is SGHTA and CDR2 is FQGNSA. The CDR3 consists of 15 residues. The V and J ends lost 6 bases and 5 bases, in that order; junction bases with no gene match: 12. The CDR3 bases are TGTGCCAGCAGTCAAGGGCCGGGGGGTTATGAGACCCAGTACTTC. It translates to CASSQGPGGYETQYF.

There are many counts of this clonotype. The chain employs TRBV5-1 and TRBJ1-1, with D possibly TRBD1 on 6 matching bases. V dropped 6 bases and J dropped 6 bases, with 18 bases sitting between them. From germline, CDR1 is SGHRS and CDR2 YFSETQ. The CDR3 has 14 amino acids. The CDR3 DNA follows: TGCGCCAGCAATACGGCGGGGGGCATCGCTGAAGCTTTCTTT. It is translated as CASNTAGGIAEAFF.